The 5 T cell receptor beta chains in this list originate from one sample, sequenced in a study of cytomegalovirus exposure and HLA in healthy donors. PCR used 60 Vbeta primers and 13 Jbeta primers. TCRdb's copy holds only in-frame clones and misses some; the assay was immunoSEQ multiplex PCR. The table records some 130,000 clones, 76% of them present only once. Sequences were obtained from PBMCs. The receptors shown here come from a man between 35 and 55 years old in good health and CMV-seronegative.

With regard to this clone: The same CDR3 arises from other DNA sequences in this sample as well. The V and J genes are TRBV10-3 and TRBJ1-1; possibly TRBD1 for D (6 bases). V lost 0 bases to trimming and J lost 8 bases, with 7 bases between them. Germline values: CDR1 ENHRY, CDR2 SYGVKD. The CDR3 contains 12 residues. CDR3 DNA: TGTGCCATCAGTGAGTCAGACAGGGAAGCTTTCTTT. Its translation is CAISESDREAFF.

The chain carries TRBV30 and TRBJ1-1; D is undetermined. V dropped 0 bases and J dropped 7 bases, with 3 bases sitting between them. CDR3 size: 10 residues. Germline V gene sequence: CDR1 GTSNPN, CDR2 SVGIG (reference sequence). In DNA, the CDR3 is TGTGCCTGGAGTGTACTTGAAGCTTTCTTT. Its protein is CAWSVLEAFF.

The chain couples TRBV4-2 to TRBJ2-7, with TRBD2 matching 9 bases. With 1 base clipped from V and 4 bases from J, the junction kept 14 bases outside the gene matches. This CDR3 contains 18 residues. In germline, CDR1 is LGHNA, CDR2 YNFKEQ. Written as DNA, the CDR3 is TGTGCCAGCAGCCAAGGTCCCCCGGGTAGGCGGGAGGGGTACGAGCAGTACTTC. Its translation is CASSQGPPGRREGYEQYF.

The CDR3, as DNA: TGTGCCAGCAGTTCCGTGAACACTGAAGCTTTCTTT. Its translation: CASSSVNTEAFF. This sequence joins TRBV28 and TRBJ1-1, with D unclear. This CDR3 has 12 residues. Trimming stripped 4 bases from V and 0 bases from J, with 3 bases between. The germline CDR1 and CDR2 sequences are MDHEN and SYDVKM.

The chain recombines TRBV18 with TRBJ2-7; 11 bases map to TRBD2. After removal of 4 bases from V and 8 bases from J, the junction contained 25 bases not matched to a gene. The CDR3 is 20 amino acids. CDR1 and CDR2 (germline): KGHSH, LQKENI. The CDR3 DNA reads TGTGCCAGCTCACTTCAGACACCGATGTTAGCGGGAGGGCCTGGGATGCAGCAGTACTTC. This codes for CASSLQTPMLAGGPGMQQYF.